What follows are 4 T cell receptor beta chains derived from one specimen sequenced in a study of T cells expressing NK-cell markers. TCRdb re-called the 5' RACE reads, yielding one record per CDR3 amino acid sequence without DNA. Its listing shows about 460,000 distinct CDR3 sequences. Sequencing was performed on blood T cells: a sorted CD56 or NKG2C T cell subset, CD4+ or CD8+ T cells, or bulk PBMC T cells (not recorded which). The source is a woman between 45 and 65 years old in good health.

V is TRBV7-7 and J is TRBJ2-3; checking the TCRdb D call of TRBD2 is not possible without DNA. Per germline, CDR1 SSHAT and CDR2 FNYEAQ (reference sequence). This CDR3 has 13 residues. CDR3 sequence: CASSLGTSGAQYF. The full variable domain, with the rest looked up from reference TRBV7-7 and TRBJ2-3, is GAGVSQSPRYKVTKRGQDVTLRCDPISSHATLYWYQQALGQGPEFLTYFNYEAQPDKSGLPSDRFSAERPEGSISTLTIQRTEQRDSAMYRCASSLGTSGAQYFGPGTRLTVL.

The CDR3 loop is CASSLTTNSYNEQFF. The V gene is TRBV5-1, the J gene TRBJ2-1. The germline CDR1 and CDR2 sequences are SGHRS and YFSETQ. This CDR3 has 15 amino acids. The whole variable domain, filled in from reference TRBV5-1 and TRBJ2-1, reads KAGVTQTPRYLIKTRGQQVTLSCSPISGHRSVSWYQQTPGQGLQFLFEYFSETQRNKGNFPGRFSGRQFSNSRSEMNVSTLELGDSALYLCASSLTTNSYNEQFFGPGTRLTVL.

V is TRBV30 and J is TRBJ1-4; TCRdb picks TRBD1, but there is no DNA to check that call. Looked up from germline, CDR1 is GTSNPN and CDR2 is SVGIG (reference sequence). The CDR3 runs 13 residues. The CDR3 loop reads CAWSQGSNEKLFF. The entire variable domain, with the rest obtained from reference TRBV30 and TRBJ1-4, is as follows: SQTIHQWPATLVQPVGSPLSLECTVEGTSNPNLYWYRQAAGRGLQLLFYSVGIGQISSEVPQNLSASRPQDRQFILSSKKLLLSDSGFYLCAWSQGSNEKLFFGSGTQLSVL.

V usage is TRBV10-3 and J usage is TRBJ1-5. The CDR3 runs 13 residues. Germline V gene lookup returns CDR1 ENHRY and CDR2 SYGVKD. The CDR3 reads CAARASDNQPQHF.